The 3 T cell receptor beta chains presented below share a single source sample, sequenced in a study of PD-1 blockade in classical Hodgkin lymphoma. Clones were sequenced by immunoSEQ multiplex PCR, and TCRdb holds only the in-frame ones, with some missing. The sample has 35,000 to 50,000 clones; 76% are singletons. Relapse was seen in all patients after autologous stem cell transplantation, and brentuximab vedotin exposure was variable. Sample: peripheral blood mononuclear cells (PBMCs), taken at baseline. These receptors all stem from a human donor with classical Hodgkin lymphoma.

The CDR3 DNA reads TGTGCCAGCAGTTTGGCGGTATACCCCCTGGGGGAAGCTTTCTTT. This encodes CASSLAVYPLGEAFF. V is TRBV28 and J is TRBJ1-1; D is ambiguous. Trimming took 3 bases from V and 8 from J, leaving 19 bases between them. This CDR3 has 15 residues. Germline-derived CDR1 and CDR2 are MDHEN and SYDVKM.

A single count supports this clone. The chain recombines TRBV9 with TRBJ2-7; D is ambiguous. CDR3 length: 14 residues. Germline assignment: CDR1 SGDLS and CDR2 YYNGEE. Trimming removed 2 bases from V and 2 bases from J, with 11 bases in between. The CDR3 DNA sequence: TGTGCCAGCAGCGTCTTTGATGAACCCTACGAGCAGTACTTC. Its translation: CASSVFDEPYEQYF.

The V gene is TRBV7-9, the J gene TRBJ1-5; a possible D gene is TRBD1 (5 bases). V was pared by 3 bases and J by 9 bases, with 15 bases between. CDR1 and CDR2 from the germline V gene are SEHNR and FQNEAQ (reference sequence). This CDR3 region has 14 residues. CDR3 nucleotide sequence: TGTGCCAGCAGCTTCCGGGACGAAGAGGCGCCCCAGCATTTT. Translated: CASSFRDEEAPQHF.